The TCR beta chain described here comes from a study of T cells in Graves' hyperthyroidism and ophthalmopathy. Study-wide results and caveats: Most thyroid clonotypes that were expanded above 0.001 also turned up in blood.

Using RNA transcripts as the source, TCR beta CDR3 regions were amplified. HTBI primers were used for first-round RT-PCR of the TCR CDR3. MiXCR, run by TCRdb on the multiplex PCR reads, gives a single entry per CDR3 protein. Of about 570,000 distinct CDR3 sequences listed, approximately 44% are singletons. V trimming: 6 bases; J trimming: 4 bases; junction bases outside the gene matches: 9. Germline CDR1 reads SGHTA; CDR2 reads FQGNSA. CDR3 length equals 16 residues. Concerning this clonotype itself: What it binds is unknown.

This receptor was obtained from an adult woman with Graves' disease, either hyperthyroidism or ophthalmopathy (not recorded which). This chain joins TRBV7-2 and TRBJ2-2; 9 nucleotides line up with TRBD1. The sample comprised peripheral blood or thyroid tissue (not recorded which). The CDR3 region is CASSPRQGGGTGELFF. The CDR3, as DNA: TGTGCCAGCAGTCCTCGACAGGGGGGAGGCACCGGGGAGCTGTTTTTT.